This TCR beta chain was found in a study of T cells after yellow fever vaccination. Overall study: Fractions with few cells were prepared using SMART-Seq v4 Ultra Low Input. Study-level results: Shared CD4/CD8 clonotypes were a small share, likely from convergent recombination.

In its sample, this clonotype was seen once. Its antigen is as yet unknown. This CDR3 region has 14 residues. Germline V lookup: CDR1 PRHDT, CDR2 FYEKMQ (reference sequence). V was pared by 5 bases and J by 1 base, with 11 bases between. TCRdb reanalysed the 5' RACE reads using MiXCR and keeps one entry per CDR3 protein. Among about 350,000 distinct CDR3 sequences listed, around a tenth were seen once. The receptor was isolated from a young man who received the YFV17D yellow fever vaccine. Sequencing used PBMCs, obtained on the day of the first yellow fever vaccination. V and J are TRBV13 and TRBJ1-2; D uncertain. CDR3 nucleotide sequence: TGTGCCAGCAGCGGTATAGAGTTTAACTATGGCTACACCTTC. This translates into CASSGIEFNYGYTF.